Listed here are 7 T cell receptor beta chains from one sample, sequenced in a study of regulatory T cells in long-lasting Graves disease. The sample's time point: persistent/refractory GD, antithyroid drugs over 5 years with positive TRAb. PBMC-derived RNA was used for the TCR library. In building TCR beta libraries, iRepertoire HTBI primers were used together with Arm-PCR of CDR3 regions. One entry per CDR3 protein results from TCRdb running MiXCR on the multiplex PCR reads. The sample shows about 450,000 distinct CDR3 sequences, around 24% of them seen only once. Sequenced material: peripheral blood mononuclear cells (PBMCs), taken when the disease was refractory, from a patient treated with antithyroid drugs. All receptors come from a female donor with Graves disease.

The sample holds a few counts of this clonotype. The rearrangement uses TRBV28 and TRBJ2-3; D gene unclear. V was cut by 7 bases and J by 1 base, with 12 bases left in between. CDR3 length: 14 amino acids. Germline values: CDR1 MDHEN, CDR2 SYDVKM. As DNA, the CDR3 is TGTGCCAGCAATCCGGGCCTCCGCACAGATACGCAGTATTTT. Its protein product is CASNPGLRTDTQYF.

The chain carries TRBV19 and TRBJ2-5; a possible D gene is TRBD1 (6 bases). The CDR3 length is 14 residues. V shed 4 bases and J shed 5 bases, with 14 bases lying between them. The germline V gene has CDR1 LNHDA and CDR2 SQIVND (reference sequence). The DNA for the CDR3 is TGTGCCAGTAGTAGCACACAGGGTCGGGAGACCCAGTACTTC. Protein: CASSSTQGRETQYF. The complete variable domain, with remaining parts taken from reference TRBV19 and TRBJ2-5, reads DGGITQSPKYLFRKEGQNVTLSCEQNLNHDAMYWYRQDPGQGLRLIYYSQIVNDFQKGDIAEGYSVSREKKESFPLTVTSAQKNPTAFYLCASSSTQGRETQYFGPGTRLLVL.

There are many counts of this clonotype. This rearrangement joins TRBV24-1 to TRBJ1-1; TRBD1 matches 8 bases. Germline V lookup: CDR1 KGHDR, CDR2 SFDVKD. V shed 4 bases and J 4 bases; nucleotides not matched to a gene: 10. CDR3 length equals 16 residues. The CDR3 bases are TGTGCCACCAGTGACCGCACCGGGACAGGAACCACTGAAGCTTTCTTT. Its translation is CATSDRTGTGTTEAFF.

This clonotype was seen a few times. The chain is built from TRBV29-1 and TRBJ1-2; no reliable D call. Trimming stripped 7 bases from V and 6 bases from J, with 21 bases between. CDR1 and CDR2 from the germline V gene are SQVTM and ANQGSEA. The CDR3 consists of 14 residues. The CDR3 nucleotides read TGCAGCGCCTTAGGTGGGTCGTTTAGAGATGGCTACACCTTC. It yields the protein CSALGGSFRDGYTF.

This clonotype was seen repeatedly, ten times or more. The chain recombines TRBV28 with TRBJ1-5; D is ambiguous. The CDR3 spans 14 residues. Germline CDR1 is MDHEN and CDR2 is SYDVKM. The ends were cut back, 1 base at V and 4 bases at J, with 8 bases in the middle. CDR3 sequence (DNA): TGTGCCAGCAGTTTATTTATTCAAAATCAGCCCCAGCATTTT. Protein product: CASSLFIQNQPQHF.

V usage is TRBV12-3 or TRBV12-4 and J usage is TRBJ2-7, with D perhaps matching TRBD1 (6 bases). V shed 3 bases and J shed 6 bases, with 18 bases lying between them. The CDR3 contains 15 residues. The CDR3 is CASSLVGALLREQYF. CDR3 sequence (DNA): TGTGCCAGCAGTTTGGTGGGGGCCCTGCTCCGCGAGCAGTACTTC.

V gene TRBV9 combines with J gene TRBJ2-7, with unresolved D. The V gene lost 0 bases and the J gene lost 3 bases, with 13 bases spanning the gap. CDR1 SGDLS and CDR2 YYNGEE come from the germline V gene. The CDR3 sequence is 15 residues long. Here the CDR3 DNA reads TGTGCCAGCAGCGTAGGGGCAGACCGGCTCTACGAGCAGTACTTC. This gives the protein CASSVGADRLYEQYF.